This is a list of T cell receptor beta chains from one sample in a study of chemoradiotherapy in HPV16-positive cancers. Repertoires were generated with immunoSEQ multiplex PCR, while TCRdb's copy carries only in-frame clones and drops some. The table includes about 29,000 clones, over 80% detected once. The sequenced sample was blood, obtained from a patient who underwent chemoradiotherapy. These receptors came from a human donor with HPV-associated anogenital cancer. The CDR3 runs from the conserved cysteine through the conserved F or W. A D gene is named only where the DNA matches it firmly. Size is omitted from some rows. Given values are once, few, many or a class for expanded clones.

v_call: TRBV11-2
clone_size: .
d_call: .
j_call: TRBJ2-2
cdr3_aa: CASSLIGMNTGELFF
cdr3_nt: TGTGCCAGCAGCTTAATAGGGATGAACACCGGGGAGCTGTTTTTT

v_call: TRBV2
clone_size: .
d_call: .
j_call: TRBJ1-3
cdr3_aa: CASSPTVSGNTIYF
cdr3_nt: TGTGCCAGCAGTCCCACAGTCTCTGGAAACACCATATATTTT

v_call: TRBV27
clone_size: .
d_call: TRBD1
j_call: TRBJ1-4
cdr3_aa: CASSDRGYNEKLFF
cdr3_nt: TGTGCCAGCAGCGACAGGGGGTATAATGAAAAACTGTTTTTT

v_call: TRBV5-1
clone_size: .
d_call: .
j_call: TRBJ1-2
cdr3_aa: CASSLAPLTYGYTF
cdr3_nt: TGCGCCAGCAGCTTGGCGCCTTTAACCTATGGCTACACCTTC

v_call: TRBV4-2
clone_size: .
d_call: .
j_call: TRBJ1-2
cdr3_aa: CASSQEELANYGYTF
cdr3_nt: TGTGCCAGCAGCCAAGAGGAGTTAGCTAACTATGGCTACACCTTC

v_call: TRBV7-9
clone_size: .
d_call: .
j_call: TRBJ2-3
cdr3_aa: CASSPNTDTQYF
cdr3_nt: TGTGCCAGCAGCCCCAACACAGATACGCAGTATTTT

v_call: TRBV7-9
clone_size: .
d_call: .
j_call: TRBJ2-3
cdr3_aa: CASSRGGRSTDTQYF
cdr3_nt: TGTGCCAGCAGCCGAGGTGGTCGTAGCACAGATACGCAGTATTTT

v_call: TRBV5-1
clone_size: .
d_call: TRBD1
j_call: TRBJ2-3
cdr3_aa: CASSFGTGTDTQYF
cdr3_nt: TGCGCCAGCAGCTTCGGGACAGGGACAGATACGCAGTATTTT

v_call: TRBV7-2
clone_size: .
d_call: .
j_call: TRBJ1-5
cdr3_aa: CASSLEFGLHQPQHF
cdr3_nt: TGTGCCAGCAGCTTAGAATTTGGTCTGCATCAGCCCCAGCATTTT

v_call: TRBV4-1
clone_size: .
d_call: TRBD2
j_call: TRBJ2-7
cdr3_aa: CASSRQPGLAGGDEQYF
cdr3_nt: TGCGCCAGCAGCCGACAACCCGGACTAGCGGGGGGGGACGAGCAGTACTTC

v_call: TRBV13
clone_size: medium-sized
d_call: .
j_call: TRBJ2-2
cdr3_aa: CATRDRGDTGELFF
cdr3_nt: TGTGCCACCAGAGACCGGGGCGACACCGGGGAGCTGTTTTTT

v_call: TRBV2
clone_size: .
d_call: .
j_call: TRBJ1-1
cdr3_aa: CASSGQVLNTEAFF
cdr3_nt: TGTGCCAGCAGTGGACAGGTCTTAAACACTGAAGCTTTCTTT

v_call: TRBV18
clone_size: .
d_call: TRBD1
j_call: TRBJ1-1
cdr3_aa: CASSPRGQGIAEAFF
cdr3_nt: TGTGCCAGCTCCCCCCGTGGACAGGGGATCGCTGAAGCTTTCTTT

v_call: TRBV5-1
clone_size: .
d_call: .
j_call: TRBJ2-5
cdr3_aa: CASSLNGAWETQYF
cdr3_nt: TGCGCCAGCAGCTTGAACGGGGCATGGGAGACCCAGTACTTC

v_call: TRBV11-2
clone_size: once
d_call: .
j_call: TRBJ2-6
cdr3_aa: CASSLGQPGANVLTF
cdr3_nt: TGTGCCAGCAGCTTAGGCCAGCCGGGGGCCAACGTCCTGACTTTC

v_call: TRBV10-2
clone_size: .
d_call: .
j_call: TRBJ1-5
cdr3_aa: CASSELIGQPQHF
cdr3_nt: TGCGCCAGCAGTGAGCTTATAGGTCAGCCCCAGCATTTT

v_call: TRBV28
clone_size: .
d_call: TRBD2
j_call: TRBJ2-1
cdr3_aa: CASSFRTSGSPYNEQFF
cdr3_nt: TGTGCCAGCAGTTTTAGGACTAGCGGGAGCCCCTACAATGAGCAGTTCTTC

v_call: TRBV7-9
clone_size: few
d_call: TRBD1
j_call: TRBJ1-6
cdr3_aa: CASSRGTAFGSPLHF
cdr3_nt: TGTGCCAGCAGCAGAGGGACAGCCTTTGGTTCACCCCTCCACTTT

v_call: TRBV4-2
clone_size: .
d_call: .
j_call: TRBJ2-7
cdr3_aa: CASSQAPGDLYEQYF
cdr3_nt: TGTGCCAGCAGCCAAGCTCCAGGGGACCTCTACGAGCAGTACTTC

v_call: TRBV6-6
clone_size: .
d_call: .
j_call: TRBJ2-7
cdr3_aa: CASSYAGPYEQYF
cdr3_nt: TGTGCCAGCAGTTACGCAGGGCCCTACGAGCAGTACTTC

v_call: TRBV29-1
clone_size: .
d_call: TRBD2
j_call: TRBJ2-3
cdr3_aa: CSLRTSGASTDTQYF
cdr3_nt: TGCAGCCTTAGGACTAGCGGGGCTAGCACAGATACGCAGTATTTT

v_call: TRBV12-5
clone_size: .
d_call: TRBD2
j_call: TRBJ2-3
cdr3_aa: CASGLGVAGGGTDTQYF
cdr3_nt: TGTGCTAGTGGTTTGGGAGTAGCGGGAGGAGGCACAGATACGCAGTATTTT

v_call: TRBV7-8
clone_size: .
d_call: .
j_call: TRBJ1-4
cdr3_aa: CASSNLLGLGPINF
cdr3_nt: TGTGCCAGCAGCAATTTACTCGGATTGGGGCCTATTAATTTT

v_call: TRBV7-2
clone_size: .
d_call: TRBD2
j_call: TRBJ2-2
cdr3_aa: CASSFGSGSIGELFF
cdr3_nt: TGTGCCAGCAGCTTTGGTAGCGGGAGTATCGGGGAGCTGTTTTTT

v_call: TRBV11-1
clone_size: .
d_call: .
j_call: TRBJ2-3
cdr3_aa: CASSHSGLTDTQYF
cdr3_nt: TGTGCCAGCAGCCACAGCGGACTCACAGATACGCAGTATTTT

v_call: TRBV6-1
clone_size: .
d_call: TRBD1
j_call: TRBJ1-4
cdr3_aa: CASSWGQVNEKLFF
cdr3_nt: TGTGCCAGCAGTTGGGGACAGGTAAACGAAAAACTGTTTTTT

v_call: TRBV5-6
clone_size: .
d_call: TRBD2
j_call: TRBJ2-7
cdr3_aa: CASSWGLIAGDYEQYF
cdr3_nt: TGTGCCAGCAGCTGGGGTTTGATAGCGGGCGACTACGAGCAGTACTTC

v_call: TRBV5-1
clone_size: once
d_call: .
j_call: TRBJ2-1
cdr3_aa: CASSLGDFQSGNEQFF
cdr3_nt: TGCGCCAGCAGCTTGGGGGACTTCCAGTCAGGGAATGAGCAGTTCTTC

v_call: TRBV10-1
clone_size: .
d_call: .
j_call: TRBJ2-2
cdr3_aa: CASMPTGPGELFF
cdr3_nt: TGCGCCAGCATGCCCACAGGGCCCGGGGAGCTGTTTTTT

v_call: TRBV5-8
clone_size: .
d_call: .
j_call: TRBJ2-3
cdr3_aa: CASSLSIPGAGTDTQYF
cdr3_nt: TGTGCCAGCAGCTTGTCTATACCGGGGGCCGGCACAGATACGCAGTATTTT

v_call: TRBV27
clone_size: .
d_call: .
j_call: TRBJ2-7
cdr3_aa: CASSLSGGAPYEQYF
cdr3_nt: TGTGCCAGCAGTTTATCCGGGGGCGCCCCCTACGAGCAGTACTTC

v_call: TRBV7-9
clone_size: .
d_call: .
j_call: TRBJ2-5
cdr3_aa: CASSLGPVHRGLQETQYF
cdr3_nt: TGTGCCAGCAGCCTAGGCCCAGTCCATAGGGGCTTACAAGAGACCCAGTACTTC

v_call: TRBV7-2
clone_size: .
d_call: .
j_call: TRBJ2-5
cdr3_aa: CASSPPTSLQETQYF
cdr3_nt: TGTGCCAGCAGCCCGCCGACTAGTTTACAAGAGACCCAGTACTTC

v_call: TRBV28
clone_size: .
d_call: TRBD1
j_call: TRBJ2-5
cdr3_aa: CASSFVDRAQETQYF
cdr3_nt: TGTGCCAGCAGTTTCGTCGACAGGGCCCAGGAGACCCAGTACTTC

v_call: TRBV19
clone_size: .
d_call: TRBD1
j_call: TRBJ2-1
cdr3_aa: CATSRGLPYNEQFF
cdr3_nt: TGTGCCACATCTAGGGGGCTCCCTTACAATGAGCAGTTCTTC

v_call: TRBV10-1
clone_size: .
d_call: TRBD1
j_call: TRBJ1-2
cdr3_aa: CASSVQGEIQNYGYTF
cdr3_nt: TGCGCCAGCAGTGTACAGGGGGAGATCCAAAACTATGGCTACACCTTC

v_call: TRBV2
clone_size: .
d_call: .
j_call: TRBJ1-5
cdr3_aa: CASSLDSNQPQHF
cdr3_nt: TGTGCCAGCAGCCTGGATAGCAATCAGCCCCAGCATTTT

v_call: TRBV19
clone_size: few
d_call: TRBD1
j_call: TRBJ2-7
cdr3_aa: CASSIRTGGIAEQYF
cdr3_nt: TGTGCCAGTAGTATTAGGACAGGGGGTATCGCCGAGCAGTACTTC

v_call: TRBV5-1
clone_size: .
d_call: .
j_call: TRBJ2-5
cdr3_aa: CASSLGVEKTQYF
cdr3_nt: TGCGCCAGCAGCTTGGGAGTCGAGAAGACCCAGTACTTC

v_call: TRBV7-2
clone_size: once
d_call: TRBD1
j_call: TRBJ2-5
cdr3_aa: CASSLNSPGGKETQYF
cdr3_nt: TGTGCCAGCAGCTTAAATTCGCCAGGGGGAAAAGAGACCCAGTACTTC

v_call: TRBV7-3
clone_size: .
d_call: TRBD2
j_call: TRBJ2-2
cdr3_aa: CASSLTSGGAGGTGELFF
cdr3_nt: TGTGCCAGCAGCTTAACTAGCGGGGGGGCCGGAGGCACCGGGGAGCTGTTTTTT

v_call: TRBV29-1
clone_size: once
d_call: TRBD2
j_call: TRBJ2-5
cdr3_aa: CSVLLAGVQETQYF
cdr3_nt: TGCAGCGTTCTCCTAGCGGGAGTCCAAGAGACCCAGTACTTC

v_call: TRBV15
clone_size: .
d_call: .
j_call: TRBJ1-1
cdr3_aa: CATSRDKGDTEAFF
cdr3_nt: TGTGCCACCAGCAGAGATAAGGGGGACACTGAAGCTTTCTTT

v_call: TRBV4-1
clone_size: .
d_call: TRBD1
j_call: TRBJ1-5
cdr3_aa: CASSQDPGQNQPQHF
cdr3_nt: TGCGCCAGCAGCCAAGATCCGGGACAGAATCAGCCCCAGCATTTT

v_call: TRBV10-2
clone_size: .
d_call: .
j_call: TRBJ2-7
cdr3_aa: CASSGQIAYEQYF
cdr3_nt: TGCGCCAGCAGTGGGCAGATCGCGTACGAGCAGTACTTC

v_call: TRBV5-1
clone_size: .
d_call: .
j_call: TRBJ2-5
cdr3_aa: CASSLAETQYF
cdr3_nt: TGCGCCAGCAGCTTGGCCGAGACCCAGTACTTC

v_call: TRBV19
clone_size: once
d_call: TRBD2
j_call: TRBJ2-2
cdr3_aa: CASSTETSWNTGELFF
cdr3_nt: TGTGCCAGTAGTACCGAGACTAGCTGGAACACCGGGGAGCTGTTTTTT